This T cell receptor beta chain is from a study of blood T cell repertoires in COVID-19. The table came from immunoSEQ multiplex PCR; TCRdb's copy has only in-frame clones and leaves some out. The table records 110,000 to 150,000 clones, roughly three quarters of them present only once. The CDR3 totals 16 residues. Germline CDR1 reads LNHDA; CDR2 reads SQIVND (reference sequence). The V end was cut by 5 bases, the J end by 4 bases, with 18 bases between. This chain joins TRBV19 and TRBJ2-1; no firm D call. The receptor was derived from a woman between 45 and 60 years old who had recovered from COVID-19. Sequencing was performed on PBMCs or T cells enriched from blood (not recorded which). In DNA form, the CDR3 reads TGTGCCAGTAGTCCCCAACTGACAAGCTGGTACAATGAGCAGTTCTTC. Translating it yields CASSPQLTSWYNEQFF.